These 29 T cell receptor beta chains came from one sample sequenced in a study of blood T cell repertoires in COVID-19. Libraries were prepared by immunoSEQ multiplex PCR; TCRdb keeps only in-frame clonotypes and omits some of them. There are roughly 200,000 clones in the sample; over 80% occur only once, and less than 1.5% lies in the top ten. The sequenced sample was PBMCs or T cells enriched from blood (not recorded which). The receptors here all came from a man in his thirties or forties who had recovered from COVID-19.

V is TRBV28 and J is TRBJ2-3, with 7 bases identical to TRBD2. J gave up 0 bases and V 4 bases, and 4 bases lay outside the gene matches. CDR1 and CDR2 from the germline V gene are MDHEN and SYDVKM. The CDR3 totals 15 residues. The CDR3 here is CASSWGGDSTDTQYF. The CDR3 DNA sequence: TGTGCCAGCAGTTGGGGGGGTGACAGCACAGATACGCAGTATTTT.

The chain combines TRBV28 with TRBJ1-6, with D uncertain. Trimming cost V 3 bases and J 3 bases, with 12 bases left between them. CDR3 size: 16 residues. CDR1 is MDHEN, CDR2 SYDVKM, per germline. Here the CDR3 reads CASSLFTTFYNSPLHF. For the CDR3, the DNA is TGTGCCAGCAGTTTGTTCACAACCTTCTATAATTCACCCCTCCACTTT.

The rearrangement links TRBV6-5 to TRBJ1-1, with D maybe TRBD1 (5 bases). This CDR3 spans 15 amino acids. Per germline, CDR1 MNHEY and CDR2 SVGAGI. V gave up 0 bases and J gave up 4 bases, with 12 bases separating them. CDR3 region: CASSYSRTGSTEAFF. For the CDR3, the DNA is TGTGCCAGCAGTTACTCCCGAACAGGCTCCACTGAAGCTTTCTTT.

The V gene is TRBV12-2, the J gene TRBJ2-7; TRBD1, the table's D call, was not compared with the DNA. TRBV12-2 is flagged as a pseudogene. CDR3 length: 16 amino acids. The CDR3 sequence is CASRPFDRAIPYEQYF. CDR3 DNA sequence: TGTGCAAGTCGCCCGTTCGACAGGGCTATACCCTACGAGCAGTACTTC.

This chain joins TRBV2 and TRBJ2-3, with a weak D call TRBD1 (5 bases). The germline CDR1 and CDR2 sequences are SNHLY and FYNNEI. The CDR3 covers 15 residues. With 2 bases removed from V and 0 bases from J, the gap between germline ends came to 9 bases. The CDR3 loop reads CASSEWGSSTDTQYF. The CDR3 DNA reads as TGTGCCAGCAGTGAATGGGGCTCTAGCACAGATACGCAGTATTTT.

J is TRBJ2-3 and V is TRBV7-6; 8 nucleotides match TRBD2. The germline gives CDR1 SGHVS, CDR2 FNYEAQ. The CDR3 loop spans 17 amino acids. With V trimmed by 5 bases and J by 1 base, 11 bases remained unmatched. CDR3 bases: TGTGCCAGCAGCCTTACCCCTATGACTAGCGGCACAGATACGCAGTATTTT. This codes for CASSLTPMTSGTDTQYF.

CDR3 sequence reads: CSVRSGYNEQFF. The CDR3 DNA sequence: TGCAGCGTCCGCAGCGGATACAATGAGCAGTTCTTC. The chain recombines TRBV29-1 with TRBJ2-1; D is perhaps TRBD2 (5 bases). The CDR3 runs to 12 residues. Trimming cost V 6 bases and J 4 bases, with 10 bases left between them. Per germline, CDR1 SQVTM and CDR2 ANQGSEA.

This chain connects TRBV29-1 to TRBJ1-2; 7 bases agree with TRBD1. Germline trimming cut 0 bases from V and 6 bases from J; bases unmatched to any gene: 13. The germline V gene has CDR1 SQVTM and CDR2 ANQGSEA. The CDR3 spans 16 residues. The CDR3 DNA follows: TGCAGCGTTGAAGACGCCACAGGGGAGGAAGCTAATGGCTACACCTTC. Its protein is CSVEDATGEEANGYTF. Complete variable domain (other parts from reference TRBV29-1 and TRBJ1-2): SAVISQKPSRDICQRGTSLTIQCQVDSQVTMMFWYRQQPGQSLTLIATANQGSEATYESGFVIDKFPISRPNLTFSTLTVSNMSPEDSSIYLCSVEDATGEEANGYTFGSGTRLTVV.

Note on this clone: One end of the junction does not line up with germline, which may come from a read error. The rearrangement joins TRBV7-7 to TRBJ2-5, with 13 bases that match TRBD2. Per germline, CDR1 SSHAT and CDR2 FNYEAQ (reference sequence). The CDR3 is 16 amino acids. Written as DNA, the CDR3 is TGTGCTAGCAGCCGAGGACTAGCGGGAGTCTGGGAGACCCAGTACTTC. Translating gives CASSRGLAGVWETQYF. The full variable domain, its missing parts supplied by reference TRBV7-7 and TRBJ2-5, is GAGVSQSPRYKVTKRGQDVTLRCDPISSHATLYWYQQALGQGPEFLTYFNYEAQPDKSGLPSDRFSAERPEGSISTLTIQRTEQRDSAMYRCASSRGLAGVWETQYFGPGTRLLVL.

This rearrangement joins TRBV5-6 to TRBJ1-4; D unresolved. This CDR3 is 14 amino acids long. Germline V gene sequence: CDR1 SGHDT, CDR2 YYEEEE. V dropped 0 bases and J dropped 4 bases, with 7 bases sitting between them. The CDR3 DNA follows: TGTGCCAGCAGCTTGGGTCAGCGTAATGAAAAACTGTTTTTT. Translated: CASSLGQRNEKLFF.

The chain uses TRBV6-1 and TRBJ2-2, with 14 bases that match TRBD2. Germline loops: CDR1 MNHNS, CDR2 SASEGT. The junction had 2 bases not matched to a gene; V was cut back by 3 bases and J by 5 bases. The CDR3 extends over 16 amino acids. The CDR3, as DNA: TGTGCCAGCAGTGACAGGACTAGCGGGAGGACCGGGGAGCTGTTTTTT. This gives the protein CASSDRTSGRTGELFF.

This chain uses TRBV30 with TRBJ2-1, with D possibly being TRBD2 (7 bases). From germline, CDR1 is GTSNPN and CDR2 SVGIG (reference sequence). The CDR3 is 13 residues long. Trimming removed 3 bases at V and 9 bases at J, with 15 bases between. CDR3 bases: TGTGCCTGGAGCGTTGGGGGGGCCAGTGAGCAGTTCTTC. Its translation is CAWSVGGASEQFF.

The V gene is TRBV27, the J gene TRBJ1-6; no definite D call. Trimming removed 10 bases at V and 2 bases at J, with 12 bases between. The length of the CDR3 is 14 residues. Germline-derived CDR1 and CDR2 are MNHEY and SMNVEV (reference sequence). The CDR3 here is CATGTETYNSPLHF. The CDR3 nucleotides are TGTGCCACCGGAACAGAAACCTATAATTCACCCCTCCACTTT.

The chain joins TRBV7-8 to TRBJ2-7; 7 bases line up with TRBD2. Unmatched junction bases numbered 8, after V lost 0 bases and J lost 3 bases. The V gene's germline CDR1 is SGHVS and CDR2 FQNEAQ. The CDR3 has 16 amino acids. The CDR3 loop reads CASSLAWREGDYEQYF. CDR3 nucleotide sequence: TGTGCCAGCAGCTTAGCGTGGAGGGAGGGCGACTACGAGCAGTACTTC.

This rearrangement joins TRBV5-4 to TRBJ2-3, with no clear D. This CDR3 is 13 amino acids long. Germline loops: CDR1 SGHNT, CDR2 YYREEE (reference sequence). V lost 1 base and J 5 bases, leaving 8 bases between the germline ends. This chain's CDR3 is CASSLLGIDTQYF. The CDR3 region has the DNA TGTGCCAGCAGCTTGTTGGGCATAGATACGCAGTATTTT.

The V and J genes are TRBV2 and TRBJ2-1, with 15 positions matching TRBD2. V lost 8 bases and J lost 0; bases outside the gene matches: 5. The germline gives CDR1 SNHLY, CDR2 FYNNEI. This CDR3 region has 17 residues. Here the CDR3 reads CASPGTSGGSSYNEQFF. The DNA of the CDR3 is TGTGCCAGCCCAGGGACTAGCGGGGGGAGCTCCTACAATGAGCAGTTCTTC.

The chain employs TRBV2 and TRBJ1-4, with a tentative D call TRBD1 (5 bases). V lost 3 bases to trimming and J lost 10 bases, with 12 bases between them. The CDR3 has 13 amino acids. CDR1 is SNHLY, CDR2 FYNNEI, per germline. The CDR3 sequence: CASSDSREGKLFF. The CDR3 DNA sequence: TGTGCCAGCAGTGATAGCAGGGAAGGAAAACTGTTTTTT.

The chain links TRBV5-4 to TRBJ2-7; D is possibly TRBD1 (6 bases). CDR3 length: 15 residues. Per germline, CDR1 SGHNT and CDR2 YYREEE (reference sequence). Trimming pared 0 bases from V and 5 bases from J, leaving 15 bases between. The CDR3 spells CASSLVQGIFHEQYF. The CDR3 nucleotides are TGTGCCAGCAGCTTGGTACAGGGAATATTCCACGAGCAGTACTTC. Using reference TRBV5-4 and TRBJ2-7 for the parts outside the CDR3, the full variable domain is ETGVTQSPTHLIKTRGQQVTLRCSSQSGHNTVSWYQQALGQGPQFIFQYYREEENGRGNFPPRFSGLQFPNYSSELNVNALELDDSALYLCASSLVQGIFHEQYFGPGTRLTVT.

This chain joins TRBV24-1 and TRBJ2-7; D possibly corresponds to TRBD1 (6 bases). The germline V gene encodes CDR1 KGHDR and CDR2 SFDVKD. Trimming pared 4 bases from V and 1 base from J, leaving 16 bases between. The CDR3 contains 16 residues. In DNA form, the CDR3 reads TGTGCCACCAGTGACACCGGCACAGGGTCTTCCTACGAGCAGTACTTC. This encodes CATSDTGTGSSYEQYF.

This chain joins TRBV30 and TRBJ2-3, with TRBD2 identical over 8 bases. CDR1 is GTSNPN, CDR2 SVGIG, per germline (reference sequence). This CDR3 contains 15 residues. V dropped 2 bases and J dropped 4; count of bases not matched to a gene: 8. CDR3 protein: CAWSPATSDPDTQYF. The CDR3 DNA reads TGTGCCTGGAGTCCGGCGACTAGCGACCCAGATACGCAGTATTTT.

This chain joins TRBV6-2 or TRBV6-3 and TRBJ2-7, with 10 bases identical to TRBD2. This CDR3 region has 16 residues. Germline trimming cut 2 bases from V and 1 base from J; bases unmatched to any gene: 5. Germline values: CDR1 MNHEY, CDR2 SVGEGT. The chain's CDR3 is CASSYPRLAGSYEQYF. Here the CDR3 DNA reads TGTGCCAGCAGTTACCCAAGACTAGCGGGTTCCTACGAGCAGTACTTC.

J is TRBJ2-7 and V is TRBV29-1; 8 bases fit TRBD1. CDR3 size: 14 residues. Looked up from germline, CDR1 is SQVTM and CDR2 is ANQGSEA. V lost 4 bases and J lost 1; bases outside the gene matches: 6. The CDR3 protein is CSVGGQGLSYEQYF. CDR3 coding DNA: TGCAGCGTTGGTGGACAGGGACTTTCCTACGAGCAGTACTTC.

The rearrangement uses TRBV18 and TRBJ1-1; 8 nucleotides match TRBD1. Germline loops: CDR1 KGHSH, CDR2 LQKENI. Trimming removed 3 bases from V and 7 bases from J; junction bases left unmatched: 4. CDR3 length equals 13 residues. The CDR3 sequence is CASSPLGQGEAFF. The CDR3 nucleotides read TGTGCCAGCTCACCTCTCGGACAGGGTGAAGCTTTCTTT. The full variable domain, completed using reference TRBV18 and TRBJ1-1, is NAGVMQNPRHLVRRRGQEARLRCSPMKGHSHVYWYRQLPEEGLKFMVYLQKENIIDESGMPKERFSAEFPKEGPSILRIQQVVRGDSAAYFCASSPLGQGEAFFGQGTRLTVV.

CDR3 nucleotide sequence: TGTGCCAGTAGTATAGATGGGCTCAGCAATCAGCCCCAGCATTTT. It is translated as CASSIDGLSNQPQHF. The chain links TRBV19 to TRBJ1-5; D is undetermined. Germline assignment: CDR1 LNHDA and CDR2 SQIVND (reference sequence). V lost 0 bases and J lost 1, with 7 bases in between. This CDR3 region has 15 residues.

This rearrangement joins TRBV5-3 to TRBJ1-5, with D uncertain. TRBV5-3 is an ORF, with its function uncertain. The CDR3 runs 16 residues. Between the trimmed V and J ends, which lost 0 bases and 2 bases, there was a span of 12 bases. The CDR3 coding sequence is TGTGCCAGAAGCTTGGGGGCAGCCCCTCGCAATCAGCCCCAGCATTTT. Translation: CARSLGAAPRNQPQHF.

This chain uses TRBV7-9 with TRBJ2-2; no reliable D call. The germline V and J ends were trimmed by 6 bases and 1 base, with 12 bases remaining between them. The CDR3 spans 15 residues. CDR1 and CDR2 from the germline V gene are SEHNR and FQNEAQ (reference sequence). The CDR3 spells CASRYSFENTGELFF. The CDR3 region has the DNA TGTGCCAGCAGATATAGCTTCGAGAACACCGGGGAGCTGTTTTTT.

V and J are TRBV18 and TRBJ2-3, with 7 bases identical to TRBD2. In germline, CDR1 is KGHSH, CDR2 LQKENI. Trimming took 3 bases from V and 5 from J; bases not matched to a gene: 8. The CDR3 contains 15 residues. For the CDR3, the DNA is TGTGCCAGCTCACCTTTGGCGGGAGAGGGAGATACGCAGTATTTT. It codes for CASSPLAGEGDTQYF.

The chain employs TRBV27 and TRBJ2-3; 8 bases match TRBD1. Germline V CDR1 and CDR2: MNHEY, SMNVEV (reference sequence). This CDR3 comprises 17 residues. Trimming removed 1 base from V and 0 bases from J; junction bases left unmatched: 6. In DNA form, the CDR3 reads TGTGCCAGCAGTTTATTCTCAGGGGGCAGGAGCACAGATACGCAGTATTTT. Translating it yields CASSLFSGGRSTDTQYF.

The chain employs TRBV7-9 and TRBJ1-1, with a weak D call TRBD1 (6 bases). The CDR3 spans 12 residues. V shed 5 bases and J shed 7 bases, with 11 bases lying between them. From germline, CDR1 is SEHNR and CDR2 FQNEAQ (reference sequence). The CDR3 bases are TGTGCCAGCAGCACGCAGGGGATTGAAGCTTTCTTT. This sequence encodes CASSTQGIEAFF.